Following are 4 T cell receptor beta chains from one sample sequenced in a study of early T cells in non-severe SARS-CoV-2 infection. MiXCR was run by TCRdb on the 5' RACE reads, yielding one entry per CDR3 protein. The data show more than 75,000 distinct CDR3 sequences, around 13% seen once. The sample was whole blood. The source is an adult who was a healthcare worker with PCR-confirmed SARS-CoV-2 infection or an uninfected control (not recorded which).

In this sample, this clonotype turned up a few times. V and J are TRBV7-8 and TRBJ2-7, with 7 positions matching TRBD1. Germline V CDR1 and CDR2: SGHVS, FQNEAQ. With 6 bases clipped from V and 2 bases from J, the junction kept 10 bases outside the gene matches. The CDR3 spans 15 residues. The DNA of the CDR3 is TGTGCCAGCAGTTCCGACAGGGCTCCCACCTACGAGCAGTACTTC. It translates to CASSSDRAPTYEQYF. Filled out from reference TRBV7-8 and TRBJ2-7, the complete variable domain reads GAGVSQSPRYKVAKRGQDVALRCDPISGHVSLFWYQQALGQGPEFLTYFQNEAQLDKSGLPSDRFFAERPEGSVSTLKIQRTQQEDSAVYLCASSSDRAPTYEQYFGPGTRLTVT.

The chain links TRBV5-4 to TRBJ2-2, with a weak D call TRBD1 (5 bases). CDR1 and CDR2 (germline): SGHNT, YYREEE (reference sequence). Trimming cost V 0 bases and J 7 bases, with 13 bases left between them. This CDR3 spans 15 amino acids. The CDR3 DNA reads TGTGCCAGCAGCTTGGTACAGGATCGGAACGGGGAGCTGTTTTTT. This sequence encodes CASSLVQDRNGELFF. Supplemented by reference TRBV5-4 and TRBJ2-2, the full variable domain reads ETGVTQSPTHLIKTRGQQVTLRCSSQSGHNTVSWYQQALGQGPQFIFQYYREEENGRGNFPPRFSGLQFPNYSSELNVNALELDDSALYLCASSLVQDRNGELFFGEGSRLTVL.

This clonotype was detected a few times. The CDR3 spells CASSYSRGRRNEAFF. The CDR3, as DNA: TGTGCCAGCAGTTACTCCAGGGGGCGCCGAAATGAAGCTTTCTTT. The chain uses TRBV6-5 and TRBJ1-1; 8 bases align to TRBD1. V trimming: 0 bases; J trimming: 7 bases; junction bases outside the gene matches: 7. Per germline, CDR1 MNHEY and CDR2 SVGAGI. There are 15 residues in the CDR3.

This clonotype was seen repeatedly, ten times or more. CDR3 residues: CASSYGTDTQYF. The CDR3 DNA follows: TGTGCCAGCAGTTACGGGACAGATACGCAGTATTTT. J is TRBJ2-3 and V is TRBV6-6; D not resolved. Germline CDR1 reads MNHNY; CDR2 reads SVGAGI (reference sequence). The V end lost 2 bases, the J end lost 3 bases, and 3 bases lay between the germline ends. The CDR3 spans 12 residues.